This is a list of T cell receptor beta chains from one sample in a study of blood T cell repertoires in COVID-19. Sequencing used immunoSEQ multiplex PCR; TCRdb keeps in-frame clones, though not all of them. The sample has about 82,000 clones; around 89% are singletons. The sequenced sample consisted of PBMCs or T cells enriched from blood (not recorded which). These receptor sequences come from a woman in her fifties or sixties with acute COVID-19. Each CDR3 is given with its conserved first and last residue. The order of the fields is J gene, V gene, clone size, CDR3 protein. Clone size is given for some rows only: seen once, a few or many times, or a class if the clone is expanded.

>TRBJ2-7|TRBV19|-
CASSITGEQYF
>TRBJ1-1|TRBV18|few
CASSPPRENTEAFF
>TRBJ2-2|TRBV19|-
CASSVGQGGVAGELFF
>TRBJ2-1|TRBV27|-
CASSYASGTTPGYNEQFF
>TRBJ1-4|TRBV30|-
CALGGGGEKLFF
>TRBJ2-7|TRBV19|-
CASKEGTSTYEQYF
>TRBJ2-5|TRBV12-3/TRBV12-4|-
CASSSQETQYF
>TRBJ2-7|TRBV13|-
CASSIRSRGYEQYF
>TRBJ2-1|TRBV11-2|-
CASSPPLSGRAWNEQFF
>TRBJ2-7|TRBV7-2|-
CASSTIAGGAYEQYF
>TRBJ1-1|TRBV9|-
CASSVSRGGNTEAFF
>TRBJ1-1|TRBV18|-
CASYMAGVNRGTEAFF
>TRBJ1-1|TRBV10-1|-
CASSRDRGPTEAFF
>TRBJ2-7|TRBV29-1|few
CSKGVAGRTSYEQYF
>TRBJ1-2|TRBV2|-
CASSEFPGQESGYTF
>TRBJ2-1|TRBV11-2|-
CASSLGTSGLNEQFF
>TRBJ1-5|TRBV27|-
CASRKTGGEGQPQHF
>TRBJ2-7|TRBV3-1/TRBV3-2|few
CASSTTSGSYEQYF
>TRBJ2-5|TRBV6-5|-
CASTKVAGGETQYF
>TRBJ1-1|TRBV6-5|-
CASTPGFPNTEAFF
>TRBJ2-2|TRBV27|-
CASSPSATGWTGELFF